This TCR beta chain came from a study of T-cell memory formation after mild COVID-19. TCRdb ran MiXCR on the 5' RACE reads and lists one entry per CDR3 protein. The table lists about 560,000 distinct CDR3 sequences, about a sixth of them singletons. This sequence originates from an adult woman who had mild COVID-19 (a few samples of this study predate the infection). Cell type and time point are not known. The specimen sequenced was PBMCs or a T cell subset sorted from them (not recorded which).

CDR3 sequence (DNA): TGTGCCAGCAGCTTAGAGATAGGGACAGCCTACGAGCAGTACTTC. Translation gives CASSLEIGTAYEQYF. The chain combines TRBV7-9 with TRBJ2-7, with 7 positions matching TRBD1. The CDR3 is 15 residues long. Trimming cost V 1 base and J 2 bases; bases outside gene matches: 5. Germline-derived CDR1 and CDR2 are SEHNR and FQNEAQ (reference sequence).